Each of the 15 T cell receptor beta chains below was sequenced from the same sample in a study of blood T cell repertoires in COVID-19. Here immunoSEQ multiplex PCR was the method, and the copy in TCRdb shows in-frame clones only, minus some. Of tens of thousands of clones listed, roughly 80% are singletons. Sequencing input: peripheral blood. These TCRs come from a woman aged 70 to 79 with acute or convalescent COVID-19.

Regarding this clone: A junction end diverges from the germline sequence, so it may reflect a read error. The genes are TRBV7-7 and TRBJ1-1; no clear D gene. Germline V CDR1 and CDR2: SSHAT, FNYEAQ (reference sequence). CDR3 length: 13 amino acids. CDR3 loop: CASSLTLNTEAFF. DNA for the CDR3: TGTGCTAGCAGCTTAACATTGAACACTGAAGCTTTCTTT. Complete variable domain (other parts from reference TRBV7-7 and TRBJ1-1): GAGVSQSPRYKVTKRGQDVTLRCDPISSHATLYWYQQALGQGPEFLTYFNYEAQPDKSGLPSDRFSAERPEGSISTLTIQRTEQRDSAMYRCASSLTLNTEAFFGQGTRLTVV.

V gene TRBV2 combines with J gene TRBJ1-3, with D uncertain. The germline V gene encodes CDR1 SNHLY and CDR2 FYNNEI. The CDR3 consists of 15 residues. The ends were cut back, 4 bases at V and 1 base at J, with 11 bases in the middle. CDR3 bases: TGTGCCAGCAGTGGGTCCCGGGGATCTGGAAACACCATATATTTT. It translates to CASSGSRGSGNTIYF.

This rearrangement joins TRBV5-5 to TRBJ1-1, with 9 bases matching TRBD1. This CDR3 contains 16 residues. The ends lost 3 bases at V and 4 bases at J; junction bases unmatched: 10. Germline assignment: CDR1 SGHKS and CDR2 YYEKEE (reference sequence). The CDR3 DNA reads as TGTGCCAGCAGCTCTGACTACAGGGGGCGCAGCACTGAAGCTTTCTTT. It codes for CASSSDYRGRSTEAFF.

This chain joins TRBV4-3 and TRBJ1-4; TRBD1 is a possible D gene (5 bases). Trimming left V 0 bases short and J 2 bases short, with 7 bases between. There are 15 residues in the CDR3. The germline V gene encodes CDR1 LGHNA and CDR2 YSLEER. The CDR3 protein is CASSQDQGTNEKLFF. In nucleotides, the CDR3 is TGCGCCAGCAGCCAAGATCAGGGTACTAATGAAAAACTGTTTTTT.

J is TRBJ2-3 and V is TRBV5-1; perhaps TRBD1 as D (6 bases). Germline V lookup: CDR1 SGHRS, CDR2 YFSETQ. Trimming stripped 4 bases from V and 0 bases from J, with 18 bases between. The CDR3 is 17 residues long. CDR3 amino acids: CASSPTWGPTSTDTQYF. CDR3 sequence (DNA): TGCGCCAGCAGCCCCACATGGGGGCCGACTAGCACAGATACGCAGTATTTT.

This chain links TRBV2 with TRBJ1-2, with TRBD1 matching over 8 bases. There are 13 residues in the CDR3. Germline V gene data show CDR1 as SNHLY and CDR2 as FYNNEI. Trimming cost V 4 bases and J 8 bases; bases outside gene matches: 6. The CDR3 DNA follows: TGTGCCAGCAGTGCCGACAGGGACAGGGGCTACACCTTC. Its protein is CASSADRDRGYTF.

This clone was detected once. The chain recombines TRBV27 with TRBJ1-5; 10 bases are shared with TRBD1. V lost 3 bases, J lost 4 bases, and 3 bases stayed unmatched. The germline CDR1 and CDR2 sequences are MNHEY and SMNVEV (reference sequence). The CDR3 covers 15 residues. This chain's CDR3 is CASSFGTGDNQPQHF. CDR3 in DNA: TGTGCCAGCAGTTTTGGGACAGGGGATAATCAGCCCCAGCATTTT.

The rearrangement links TRBV10-3 to TRBJ2-7, with 9 bases lining up with TRBD1. The CDR3 covers 15 residues. V shed 4 bases, J shed 2 bases, and the junction held 6 bases outside the gene matches. Germline V CDR1 and CDR2: ENHRY, SYGVKD. CDR3 in amino acids: CAISGSGTGTYEQYF. The CDR3 region has the DNA TGTGCCATCAGTGGTTCCGGGACAGGGACCTACGAGCAGTACTTC.

The gene calls are TRBV4-3 and TRBJ1-5; 7 nucleotides align to TRBD1. Germline trimming cut 0 bases from V and 1 base from J; bases unmatched to any gene: 3. The V gene's germline CDR1 is LGHNA and CDR2 YSLEER. The CDR3 spans 16 residues. The CDR3 protein is CASSQEWTGSNQPQHF. The CDR3 DNA is TGCGCCAGCAGCCAAGAGTGGACAGGCAGCAATCAGCCCCAGCATTTT.

This chain links TRBV5-5 with TRBJ2-5; D gene ambiguous. The V and J ends lost 3 bases and 3 bases respectively, with 12 bases between them. CDR1 is SGHKS, CDR2 YYEKEE, per germline (reference sequence). This CDR3 comprises 14 residues. CDR3 DNA: TGTGCCAGCAGCTCGGCCGACTTCGAAGAGACCCAGTACTTC. It specifies CASSSADFEETQYF.

The chain links TRBV7-3 to TRBJ1-1; TRBD1 matches 8 bases. The V and J ends lost 5 bases and 3 bases, in that order; junction bases with no gene match: 2. The CDR3 sequence is 13 residues long. Germline values: CDR1 SGHTA, CDR2 FQGTGA. The CDR3 is CASSLQGDTEAFF. As DNA, the CDR3 is TGTGCCAGCAGCCTACAGGGGGACACTGAAGCTTTCTTT.

This clone was seen just once. This sequence joins TRBV27 and TRBJ2-5; 10 nucleotides match TRBD1. The CDR3 has 15 residues. V lost 5 bases, J lost 4 bases, and 7 bases stayed unmatched. Germline V gene sequence: CDR1 MNHEY, CDR2 SMNVEV (reference sequence). This CDR3 is CASSIGTGVPETQYF. DNA of the CDR3: TGTGCCAGCAGTATTGGGACAGGGGTACCAGAGACCCAGTACTTC.

The rearrangement uses TRBV6-1 and TRBJ1-4; D is unresolved. This CDR3 spans 16 amino acids. CDR1 and CDR2 (germline): MNHNS, SASEGT. V lost 1 base and J lost 1, with 10 bases in between. The CDR3 nucleotides read TGTGCCAGCAGTGAAGATTTGTACGGAACTAATGAAAAACTGTTTTTT. The encoded protein is CASSEDLYGTNEKLFF.

This clone turned up a few times. The chain carries TRBV4-2 and TRBJ1-4, with TRBD1 matching 7 bases. V was pared by 4 bases and J by 5 bases, with 13 bases of the junction left unmatched. The CDR3 extends over 17 amino acids. In germline, CDR1 is LGHNA, CDR2 YNFKEQ. CDR3 amino acids: CASSPRDSHEPNEKLFF. In DNA form, the CDR3 reads TGTGCCAGCAGCCCAAGGGACAGCCATGAGCCCAATGAAAAACTGTTTTTT.

The J gene is TRBJ2-5, the V gene TRBV25-1; the D gene is possibly TRBD2 (6 bases). Germline-derived CDR1 and CDR2 are MGHDK and SYGVNS. There are 13 residues in the CDR3. V gave up 2 bases and J gave up 5 bases, with 9 bases separating them. The DNA of the CDR3 is TGTGCCAGCAGTGAAGCGGGGCGGGAGACCCAGTACTTC. This codes for CASSEAGRETQYF. Based on the CDR3 plus reference TRBV25-1 and TRBJ2-5, the full variable domain is EADIYQTPRYLVIGTGKKITLECSQTMGHDKMYWYQQDPGMELHLIHYSYGVNSTEKGDLSSESTVSRIRTEHFPLTLESARPSHTSQYLCASSEAGRETQYFGPGTRLLVL.